The 26 T cell receptor beta chains below were found in one sample sequenced in a study of OX40 agonist ivuxolimab in advanced cancers. Only in-frame clones appear in the TCRdb table, and some are missing; sequencing was by immunoSEQ multiplex PCR. The table records approximately 76,000 clones, 88% of them present only once. Specimen: CD4+ or CD8+ T cells sorted from blood, collected in a trial of the OX40 agonist ivuxolimab. Receptors originate from an adult with an advanced solid tumor such as melanoma, head and neck, liver or kidney cancer.

The chain combines TRBV10-3 with TRBJ2-6; D uncertain. Germline assignment: CDR1 ENHRY and CDR2 SYGVKD. This CDR3 region has 15 residues. V lost 0 bases, J lost 4 bases, and 7 bases lay in between. The CDR3 region is CAISESLSGANVLTF. DNA for the CDR3: TGTGCCATCAGTGAGTCACTTTCCGGGGCCAACGTCCTGACTTTC.

The rearrangement links TRBV6-5 to TRBJ2-7; tentatively, D is TRBD2 (6 bases). Trimming shortened V by 7 bases and J by 0 bases, and 13 bases separated the two germline ends. The CDR3 extends over 14 amino acids. Germline CDR1 MNHEY, CDR2 SVGAGI. CDR3 amino acids: CASKSARGSYEQYF. CDR3 DNA: TGTGCCAGCAAATCGGCGCGGGGCTCCTACGAGCAGTACTTC.

As DNA, the CDR3 is TGTGCCAGCAGCCGCGGGTCAAGAGAACTGTTTTTT. Translation gives CASSRGSRELFF. The gene calls are TRBV6-5 and TRBJ1-4; D gene ambiguous. The CDR3 runs to 12 residues. V was cut by 6 bases and J by 12 bases, with 14 bases left in between. Germline V gene data show CDR1 as MNHEY and CDR2 as SVGAGI.

This clone was observed once. The chain's CDR3 is CSARQGGRQYF. The CDR3, as DNA: TGCAGTGCTAGGCAGGGAGGCCGGCAGTACTTC. The rearrangement links TRBV20-1 to TRBJ2-7; the D gene is possibly TRBD2 (6 bases). Germline CDR1 and CDR2: DFQATT and SNEGSKA (reference sequence). The CDR3 contains 11 residues. With 3 bases removed from V and 9 bases from J, the gap between germline ends came to 12 bases.

This clone was observed once. The chain carries TRBV30 and TRBJ2-7, with TRBD1 matching over 7 bases. The trim removed 3 bases at V and 3 bases at J, leaving 8 bases unmatched. There are 14 residues in the CDR3. Germline V gene data show CDR1 as GTSNPN and CDR2 as SVGIG (reference sequence). In DNA, the CDR3 is TGTGCCTGGAGCACTGACAGGGTAGGCTACGAGCAGTACTTC. This encodes CAWSTDRVGYEQYF.

V is TRBV2 and J is TRBJ2-7; 9 bases fit TRBD1. J lost 2 bases, V lost 8 bases, and 7 bases had no gene match. The CDR3 extends over 14 amino acids. CDR1 is SNHLY and CDR2 is FYNNEI in the germline V gene. The CDR3 protein is CASWPRQGAYEQYF. DNA for the CDR3: TGTGCCAGCTGGCCGCGACAGGGGGCCTACGAGCAGTACTTC. The full variable domain, with the rest looked up from reference TRBV2 and TRBJ2-7, is EPEVTQTPSHQVTQMGQEVILRCVPISNHLYFYWYRQILGQKVEFLVSFYNNEISEKSEIFDDQFSVERPDGSNFTLKIRSTKLEDSAMYFCASWPRQGAYEQYFGPGTRLTVT.

In this sample, this clone turned up once. The chain is built from TRBV7-2 and TRBJ2-7; D is perhaps TRBD2 (6 bases). Trimming removed 1 base from V and 3 bases from J, with 16 bases in between. The CDR3 totals 16 residues. Germline V CDR1 and CDR2: SGHTA, FQGNSA. The CDR3 sequence is CASSLGRAGPVYEQYF. CDR3 DNA: TGTGCCAGCAGCTTAGGAAGGGCGGGGCCGGTCTACGAGCAGTACTTC.

The V gene is TRBV19, the J gene TRBJ1-2, with D unclear. Germline lookup yields CDR1 LNHDA and CDR2 SQIVND (reference sequence). This CDR3 has 14 residues. Trimming shortened V by 5 bases and J by 4 bases, and 14 bases separated the two germline ends. The CDR3 spells CASSGSRAPYGYTF. In nucleotides, the CDR3 is TGTGCCAGTAGTGGGTCCCGGGCGCCCTATGGCTACACCTTC.

The rearrangement joins TRBV27 to TRBJ1-5; D gene unclear. Looked up from germline, CDR1 is MNHEY and CDR2 is SMNVEV (reference sequence). The CDR3 is 14 amino acids. V lost 1 base, J lost 1 base, and 5 bases lay in between. The CDR3 DNA reads as TGTGCCAGCAGTTTATTCGACAGCAATCAGCCCCAGCATTTT. Translation gives CASSLFDSNQPQHF.

The J gene is TRBJ2-2, the V gene TRBV7-9; a weak D match, TRBD1 (6 bases). The germline CDR1 and CDR2 sequences are SEHNR and FQNEAQ (reference sequence). V lost 7 bases to trimming and J lost 8 bases, with 14 bases between them. The CDR3 runs 13 residues. DNA for the CDR3: TGTGCCAGCACAATCCGGGACAAAGGGGAGCTGTTTTTT. Amino acid sequence: CASTIRDKGELFF.

The chain recombines TRBV19 with TRBJ1-2, with D maybe TRBD1 (6 bases). V lost 8 bases and J lost 4, with 14 bases in between. Germline V gene data show CDR1 as LNHDA and CDR2 as SQIVND (reference sequence). CDR3 length equals 13 residues. The CDR3: CASRPTGPYGYTF. CDR3 in DNA: TGTGCCAGTCGACCGACAGGCCCCTATGGCTACACCTTC.

The sample holds one count of this clone. The chain joins TRBV9 to TRBJ2-3, with a possible D match to TRBD2 (5 bases). The CDR3 loop spans 14 amino acids. The germline V gene encodes CDR1 SGDLS and CDR2 YYNGEE. V was shortened by 3 bases and J by 2 bases, with 10 bases between the two germline ends. The CDR3 is CASSGGLYTDTQYF. DNA for the CDR3: TGTGCCAGCAGCGGAGGACTTTACACAGATACGCAGTATTTT.

The chain links TRBV10-2 to TRBJ1-4; D is possibly TRBD1 (6 bases). From germline, CDR1 is WSHSY and CDR2 SAAADI. V lost 2 bases, J lost 7 bases, and 14 bases lay in between. The CDR3 extends over 15 amino acids. The chain's CDR3 is CASSEIRQGSEKLFF. CDR3 coding DNA: TGCGCCAGCAGTGAGATCCGGCAGGGGAGTGAAAAACTGTTTTTT.

This clone is a singleton in its sample. The rearrangement joins TRBV5-4 to TRBJ2-7, with 10 positions matching TRBD1. Germline V gives CDR1 SGHNT, CDR2 YYREEE (reference sequence). CDR3 size: 15 residues. V lost 4 bases and J lost 7; bases outside the gene matches: 11. The CDR3 loop reads CASSIGTGALGEQYF. The CDR3 DNA follows: TGTGCCAGCAGCATCGGGACAGGGGCTTTAGGTGAGCAGTACTTC.

The J gene is TRBJ2-3, the V gene TRBV10-3; 14 bases fit TRBD2. The CDR3 sequence is 16 residues long. Germline CDR1 reads ENHRY; CDR2 reads SYGVKD. The V segment lost 5 bases and the J segment 3 bases; nucleotides outside the gene matches: 4. The CDR3 bases are TGTGCCATCAGTCGACTAGCGGGAGGGAGGACAGATACGCAGTATTTT. This encodes CAISRLAGGRTDTQYF.

V is TRBV2 and J is TRBJ2-5; 8 nucleotides match TRBD1. Unmatched junction bases numbered 3, after V lost 7 bases and J lost 2 bases. In germline, CDR1 is SNHLY, CDR2 FYNNEI. This CDR3 is built from 13 residues. CDR3 amino acids: CASMDRVQETQYF. The CDR3 coding sequence is TGTGCCAGCATGGACAGGGTTCAAGAGACCCAGTACTTC.

The chain combines TRBV7-8 with TRBJ2-1, with TRBD2 identical over 13 bases. Germline CDR1 SGHVS, CDR2 FQNEAQ. J gave up 9 bases and V 7 bases, and 12 bases lay outside the gene matches. The CDR3 has 16 amino acids. The CDR3 sequence: CASNERTSGSLSEQFF. CDR3 DNA: TGTGCCAGCAACGAAAGGACTAGCGGGAGTCTGTCTGAGCAGTTCTTC.

The chain has TRBV2 and TRBJ1-5; TRBD1 is a possible D gene (5 bases). Looked up from germline, CDR1 is SNHLY and CDR2 is FYNNEI. CDR3 length: 14 amino acids. Trimming cost V 4 bases and J 13 bases, with 20 bases left between them. CDR3 sequence reads: CASSATGRIMEQHF. Written as DNA, the CDR3 is TGTGCCAGCAGTGCAACGGGACGGATTATGGAACAGCATTTT.

This sequence joins TRBV2 and TRBJ1-6; no clear D gene. Germline V gene lookup returns CDR1 SNHLY and CDR2 FYNNEI. Trimming shortened V by 1 base and J by 14 bases, and 15 bases separated the two germline ends. This CDR3 has 14 residues. The CDR3: CASSEESLGGTLHF. The CDR3 DNA reads TGTGCCAGCAGTGAAGAATCCCTGGGTGGGACCCTCCACTTT.

This chain joins TRBV12-1 and TRBJ2-7; TRBD2 is the table's D call, not checked against the DNA. TRBV12-1 is a pseudogene segment. The CDR3 has 11 amino acids. The CDR3 reads CASSFLYEQYF. CDR3 DNA: TGTGCCAGCAGCTTTCTCTACGAGCAGTACTTC.

The chain combines TRBV27 with TRBJ2-1; 10 nucleotides align to TRBD2. The CDR3 sequence is 17 residues long. Germline CDR1 MNHEY, CDR2 SMNVEV (reference sequence). Trimming cost V 4 bases and J 7 bases; bases outside gene matches: 13. The CDR3 sequence is CASSSDLAGGWGNEQFF. The CDR3 nucleotides read TGTGCCAGCAGTTCCGACTTAGCGGGGGGCTGGGGGAATGAGCAGTTCTTC.

The DNA for the CDR3 is TGTGCCAGTAGTATCCGGGGGAGGAATGAGCAGTTCTTC. Protein sequence: CASSIRGRNEQFF. The V and J genes are TRBV19 and TRBJ2-1; TRBD2 is a possible D gene (6 bases). Germline values: CDR1 LNHDA, CDR2 SQIVND (reference sequence). Trimming removed 3 bases from V and 7 bases from J, with 10 bases in between. There are 13 residues in the CDR3.

The CDR3: CASSLDLSNYGYTF. CDR3 in DNA: TGTGCCAGCAGCTTAGACCTCAGCAACTATGGCTACACCTTC. The chain is built from TRBV7-9 and TRBJ1-2; no reliable D call. This CDR3 is 14 amino acids long. Germline V gene sequence: CDR1 SEHNR, CDR2 FQNEAQ (reference sequence). V was pared by 1 base and J by 2 bases, with 8 bases between. The full variable domain, rest sourced from reference TRBV7-9 and TRBJ1-2, is DTGVSQNPRHKITKRGQNVTFRCDPISEHNRLYWYRQTLGQGPEFLTYFQNEAQLEKSRLLSDRFSAERPKGSFSTLEIQRTEQGDSAMYLCASSLDLSNYGYTFGSGTRLTVV.

Details on this clone: Relative to the germline gene, one junction end is altered; a read error may explain this. V and J are TRBV7-7 and TRBJ2-7; either TRBD1 or TRBD2 may supply D (6 bases each). The CDR3 extends over 15 amino acids. CDR1 SSHAT and CDR2 FNYEAQ come from the germline V gene (reference sequence). This chain's CDR3 is CASSLARGRSYEQYF. As DNA, the CDR3 is TGTGCTAGCAGCTTAGCAAGGGGGAGGTCCTACGAGCAGTACTTC. Using reference TRBV7-7 and TRBJ2-7 for the parts outside the CDR3, the full variable domain is GAGVSQSPRYKVTKRGQDVTLRCDPISSHATLYWYQQALGQGPEFLTYFNYEAQPDKSGLPSDRFSAERPEGSISTLTIQRTEQRDSAMYRCASSLARGRSYEQYFGPGTRLTVT.

About this clone itself: An end of the junction differs from the germline gene, which may be a read error. This sequence joins TRBV5-3 and TRBJ2-7; TRBD1 matches at 8 bases. TRBV5-3 is an ORF, and what it does is uncertain. This CDR3 has 15 amino acids. The CDR3 region has the DNA TGTGCCAGCAGCTTGTGGGGGACAGGATCCTACGAGCAGTACTTC. Translated, it gives CASSLWGTGSYEQYF.

This clone was seen only once. The chain couples TRBV19 to TRBJ2-3; weak D call: TRBD1 (5 bases). The germline V gene encodes CDR1 LNHDA and CDR2 SQIVND (reference sequence). This CDR3 comprises 14 residues. Between the trimmed V and J ends, which lost 4 bases and 4 bases, there was a span of 12 bases. CDR3 nucleotide sequence: TGTGCCAGTAGTACCACGGGCAGGGCAGATACGCAGTATTTT. Its translation: CASSTTGRADTQYF.